This T cell receptor beta chain stems from a study of neurological immune-mediated disorders. Whole-study findings and limits: The most TCR clonal expansion was seen in HTLV-1-associated myelopathy, and the least was seen in multiple sclerosis, which fell below healthy controls.

Unsorted libraries were prepared from 2 million PBMCs that had been stored at -80 C. The cDNA was produced through 5'RACE with 10-nucleotide random UMIs. A single record per CDR3 protein comes from TCRdb applying MiXCR to the 5' RACE reads. Of about 22,000 distinct CDR3 sequences listed, 10% are singletons. This CDR3 region has 14 residues. Germline trimming cut 3 bases from V and 3 bases from J; bases unmatched to any gene: 1. Germline V gene data show CDR1 as MNHEY and CDR2 as SMNVEV (reference sequence). This clonotype was recorded at least ten times. Its antigen is as yet unknown. The source of this sequence is a woman aged 55-69 years with HTLV-1-associated myelopathy (HAM/TSP). Sequenced sample: PBMCs. The chain carries TRBV27 and TRBJ1-4, with 7 bases that match TRBD1. CDR3: CASSFGQANEKLFF. CDR3 bases: TGTGCCAGCAGTTTTGGACAGGCTAATGAAAAACTGTTTTTT.